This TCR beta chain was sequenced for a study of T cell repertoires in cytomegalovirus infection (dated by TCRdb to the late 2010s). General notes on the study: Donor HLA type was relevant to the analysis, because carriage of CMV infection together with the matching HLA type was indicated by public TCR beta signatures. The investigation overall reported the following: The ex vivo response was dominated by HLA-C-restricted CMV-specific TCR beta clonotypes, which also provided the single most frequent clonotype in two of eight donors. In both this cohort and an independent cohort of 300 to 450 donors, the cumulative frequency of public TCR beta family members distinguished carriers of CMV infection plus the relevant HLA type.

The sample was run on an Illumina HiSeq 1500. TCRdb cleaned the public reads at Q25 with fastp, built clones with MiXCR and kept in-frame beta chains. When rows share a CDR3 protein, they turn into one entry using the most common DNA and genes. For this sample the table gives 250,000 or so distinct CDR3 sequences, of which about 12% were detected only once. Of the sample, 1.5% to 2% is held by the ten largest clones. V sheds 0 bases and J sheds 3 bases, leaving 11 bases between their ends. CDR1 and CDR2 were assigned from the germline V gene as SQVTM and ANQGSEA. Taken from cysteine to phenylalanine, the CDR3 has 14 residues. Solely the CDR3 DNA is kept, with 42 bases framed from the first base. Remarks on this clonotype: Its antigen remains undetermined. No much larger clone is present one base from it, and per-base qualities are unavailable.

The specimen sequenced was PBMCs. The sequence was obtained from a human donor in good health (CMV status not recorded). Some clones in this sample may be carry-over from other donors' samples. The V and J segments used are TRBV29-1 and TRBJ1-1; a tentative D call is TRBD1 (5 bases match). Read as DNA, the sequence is TGCAGCGTTGAAGATTTTGACAGCGACACTGAAGCTTTCTTT. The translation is CSVEDFDSDTEAFF.